The 23 T cell receptor beta chains in this list originate from one sample, sequenced in a study of cytomegalovirus exposure and HLA in healthy donors. 13 Jbeta primers and 60 Vbeta primers were used for the PCR. The data were produced by immunoSEQ multiplex PCR, yet TCRdb's version contains in-frame clones alone and is incomplete. The sample lists 120,000 or so clones, roughly a tenth occurring once. Sequenced material: PBMCs. The receptors here all came from a woman between 18 and 29 years old in good health and CMV-seropositive.

This clone was observed a handful of times. The chain employs TRBV6-5 and TRBJ1-4; D not resolved. Between the trimmed V and J ends, which lost 5 bases and 0 bases, there was a span of 7 bases. Germline V gene sequence: CDR1 MNHEY, CDR2 SVGAGI. The CDR3 consists of 14 residues. The CDR3 spells CASSASATNEKLFF. DNA of the CDR3: TGTGCCAGCAGTGCATCAGCAACTAATGAAAAACTGTTTTTT.

A few counts support this clone. The V and J genes are TRBV7-9 and TRBJ1-2, with D perhaps TRBD1 (5 bases). CDR1 and CDR2 (germline): SEHNR, FQNEAQ (reference sequence). This CDR3 region has 14 residues. Trimming stripped 1 base from V and 4 bases from J, with 10 bases between. CDR3 amino acids: CASSLVPTVYGYTF. CDR3 nucleotide sequence: TGTGCCAGCAGCTTAGTCCCGACAGTCTATGGCTACACCTTC. The full variable domain, with the rest looked up from reference TRBV7-9 and TRBJ1-2, is DTGVSQNPRHKITKRGQNVTFRCDPISEHNRLYWYRQTLGQGPEFLTYFQNEAQLEKSRLLSDRFSAERPKGSFSTLEIQRTEQGDSAMYLCASSLVPTVYGYTFGSGTRLTVV.

J is TRBJ2-7 and V is TRBV28, with 8 bases lining up with TRBD2. Germline V gene lookup returns CDR1 MDHEN and CDR2 SYDVKM. V lost 6 bases to trimming and J lost 6 bases; unmatched junction nucleotides: 10. CDR3 size: 14 residues. The CDR3 reads CASSPNGRGGEQYF. DNA of the CDR3: TGTGCCAGCAGCCCCAACGGGAGGGGGGGCGAGCAGTACTTC.

This clone was seen more than once but under ten times. The genes are TRBV6-1 and TRBJ2-7, with 9 bases that match TRBD2. Germline assignment: CDR1 MNHNS and CDR2 SASEGT. V gave up 1 base and J gave up 2 bases; unmatched junction bases: 3. There are 15 residues in the CDR3. The CDR3 sequence: CASSEDAGGAYEQYF. The CDR3 region has the DNA TGTGCCAGCAGTGAAGATGCGGGAGGGGCCTACGAGCAGTACTTC.

This clone was found a few times. CDR3 in amino acids: CACKTGSGSDTQYF. CDR3 DNA: TGTGCCTGTAAAACAGGGTCAGGATCAGATACGCAGTATTTT. The chain links TRBV30 to TRBJ2-3; tentative D call: TRBD1 (6 bases). This CDR3 is built from 14 residues. The germline V gene encodes CDR1 GTSNPN and CDR2 SVGIG (reference sequence). Trimming removed 6 bases from V and 4 bases from J, with 17 bases in between. The full variable domain, rest sourced from reference TRBV30 and TRBJ2-3, is SQTIHQWPATLVQPVGSPLSLECTVEGTSNPNLYWYRQAAGRGLQLLFYSVGIGQISSEVPQNLSASRPQDRQFILSSKKLLLSDSGFYLCACKTGSGSDTQYFGPGTRLTVL.

This clone has a handful of counts. The rearrangement links TRBV9 to TRBJ1-2; D ambiguous. Germline CDR1 reads SGDLS; CDR2 reads YYNGEE. The ends were cut back, 4 bases at V and 8 bases at J, with 12 bases in the middle. The CDR3 spans 12 residues. DNA for the CDR3: TGTGCCAGCAGCTCAACCTCCGGGGGCTACACCTTC. This encodes CASSSTSGGYTF.

This clone has just a few counts. The chain carries TRBV7-8 and TRBJ2-7; D might be TRBD2 (5 bases). CDR1 is SGHVS, CDR2 FQNEAQ, per germline. CDR3 length: 13 residues. Trimming took off 8 bases at V and 5 bases at J, with 16 bases between the two ends. In DNA form, the CDR3 reads TGTGCCAGCTCCCGGGAAAGGGCCAACGAGCAGTACTTC. It specifies CASSRERANEQYF.

This clone was observed a few times. This chain links TRBV2 with TRBJ1-5; no firm D call. Germline V CDR1 and CDR2: SNHLY, FYNNEI. The CDR3 has 14 amino acids. Trimming shortened V by 3 bases and J by 3 bases, and 9 bases separated the two germline ends. The CDR3: CASSEGVPNQPQHF. For the CDR3, the DNA is TGTGCCAGCAGTGAGGGCGTCCCCAATCAGCCCCAGCATTTT.

This clone was detected many times. The DNA of the CDR3 is TGCGCCAGCAGTGAGTCCCTTTGGGCCACAGATACGCAGTATTTT. Protein sequence: CASSESLWATDTQYF. The V call is TRBV10-1, the J call TRBJ2-3; D call uncertain. This CDR3 spans 15 amino acids. The V gene lost 0 bases and the J gene lost 2 bases, with 9 bases spanning the gap. Germline CDR1 reads WNHNN; CDR2 reads SYGVQD (reference sequence).

This chain links TRBV6-4 with TRBJ2-1, with D tentatively TRBD2 (5 bases). This CDR3 is built from 15 residues. Looked up from germline, CDR1 is MRHNA and CDR2 is SNTAGT. Trimming left V 2 bases short and J 7 bases short, with 15 bases between. The CDR3 DNA reads as TGTGCCAGCAGTGACAGGGCTAGCTCGGGTAATGAGCAGTTCTTC. It encodes CASSDRASSGNEQFF.

This clone was observed a few times. V usage is TRBV19 and J usage is TRBJ1-5; D gene ambiguous. The V gene's germline CDR1 is LNHDA and CDR2 SQIVND (reference sequence). This CDR3 contains 13 residues. V lost 6 bases to trimming and J lost 8 bases, with 14 bases between them. The CDR3 coding sequence is TGTGCCAGTAGGGAATTTAGGAGTGAGCCCCAGCATTTT. This codes for CASREFRSEPQHF. The full variable domain, with the rest looked up from reference TRBV19 and TRBJ1-5, is DGGITQSPKYLFRKEGQNVTLSCEQNLNHDAMYWYRQDPGQGLRLIYYSQIVNDFQKGDIAEGYSVSREKKESFPLTVTSAQKNPTAFYLCASREFRSEPQHFGDGTRLSIL.

This chain's CDR3 is CASSLGGGYGYTF. The CDR3 DNA follows: TGTGCCAGCAGCTTGGGCGGAGGGTATGGCTACACCTTC. This chain joins TRBV7-6 and TRBJ1-2; D gene ambiguous. V was cut by 3 bases and J by 5 bases, with 10 bases left in between. The CDR3 totals 13 residues. Looked up from germline, CDR1 is SGHVS and CDR2 is FNYEAQ.

The table lists this clone with a few counts. CDR3 nucleotides: TGTGCCAGGGCCCGACTAGCGGGCTGCCTCGAGCAGTACTTC. This gives the protein CARARLAGCLEQYF. The rearrangement uses TRBV19 and TRBJ2-7, with 10 bases lining up with TRBD2. CDR1 is LNHDA, CDR2 SQIVND, per germline (reference sequence). V lost 9 bases, J lost 6 bases, and 11 bases stayed unmatched. This CDR3 is built from 14 residues.

The chain employs TRBV29-1 and TRBJ1-4, with TRBD1 matching 8 bases. Germline CDR1 reads SQVTM; CDR2 reads ANQGSEA. V lost 1 base to trimming and J lost 6 bases; unmatched junction nucleotides: 4. There are 14 residues in the CDR3. The CDR3 region is CSVEGTTGDEKLFF. In nucleotides, the CDR3 is TGCAGCGTTGAAGGAACGACAGGGGATGAAAAACTGTTTTTT.

This clone was picked up a small number of times. The chain joins TRBV15 to TRBJ1-6; no firm D call. CDR1 is LNHNV and CDR2 is YYDKDF in the germline V gene (reference sequence). Trimming took 1 base from V and 7 from J, leaving 11 bases between them. There are 15 residues in the CDR3. The CDR3 DNA follows: TGTGCCACCAGCAGAGCCTACGAACTGAATTCACCCCTCCACTTT. Encoded protein: CATSRAYELNSPLHF.

The rearrangement uses TRBV19 and TRBJ2-3, with TRBD2 matching 13 bases. V was pared by 5 bases and J by 1 base, with 9 bases of the junction left unmatched. The germline V gene has CDR1 LNHDA and CDR2 SQIVND (reference sequence). The CDR3 has 18 residues. The CDR3 protein is CASSPRGTSGVGTDTQYF. The CDR3 DNA follows: TGTGCCAGTAGTCCCCGGGGGACTAGCGGGGTGGGCACAGATACGCAGTATTTT.

The V gene is TRBV28, the J gene TRBJ2-2; 11 bases map to TRBD1. V gave up 6 bases and J gave up 7 bases; unmatched junction bases: 7. The CDR3 contains 15 residues. In germline, CDR1 is MDHEN, CDR2 SYDVKM. The CDR3 DNA reads as TGTGCCAGCAGCTCGGGACAGGGGGGGATCGGGGAGCTGTTTTTT. Protein: CASSSGQGGIGELFF.

This chain links TRBV7-2 with TRBJ2-7; a possible D gene is TRBD1 (5 bases). The CDR3 runs 13 residues. The germline V and J ends were trimmed by 4 bases and 2 bases, with 9 bases remaining between them. From germline, CDR1 is SGHTA and CDR2 FQGNSA. The CDR3 DNA follows: TGTGCCAGCAGCTGGGGCGGAACCTACGAGCAGTACTTC. Translated: CASSWGGTYEQYF.

This clone was picked up a small number of times. The chain employs TRBV6-1 and TRBJ2-3; 7 bases fit TRBD1. V dropped 6 bases and J dropped 3; count of bases not matched to a gene: 9. Germline loops: CDR1 MNHNS, CDR2 SASEGT. The CDR3 is made up of 15 amino acids. CDR3 sequence: CASSLTGWDTDTQYF. DNA of the CDR3: TGTGCCAGCAGCCTGACAGGGTGGGATACAGATACGCAGTATTTT.

Only a few counts were recorded for this clone. The rearrangement links TRBV14 to TRBJ1-1; possibly TRBD1 for D (5 bases). The CDR3 loop spans 13 amino acids. Trimming took 4 bases from V and 0 from J, leaving 6 bases between them. The V gene's germline CDR1 is SGHDN and CDR2 FVKESK. CDR3 bases: TGTGCCAGCAGCCTGGGGCTGAACACTGAAGCTTTCTTT. This gives the protein CASSLGLNTEAFF. Supplemented by reference TRBV14 and TRBJ1-1, the full variable domain reads EAGVTQFPSHSVIEKGQTVTLRCDPISGHDNLYWYRRVMGKEIKFLLHFVKESKQDESGMPNNRFLAERTGGTYSTLKVQPAELEDSGVYFCASSLGLNTEAFFGQGTRLTVV.

Notes on this clone: Lacking the conserved final phenylalanine or tryptophan, this CDR3 likely reflects a read error. This chain joins TRBV5-1 and TRBJ1-1, with 9 bases aligning to TRBD1. Germline CDR1 is SGHRS and CDR2 is YFSETQ. V was clipped by 4 bases and J by 5 bases; unmatched bases: 9. The CDR3 sequence is 15 residues long. As DNA, the CDR3 is TGCGCCAGCAGCCCGGGACAGGGATCGACGACTGAAGCTTTCGTT. Encoded protein: CASSPGQGSTTEAFV.

The rearrangement joins TRBV6-1 to TRBJ2-1; 7 bases are shared with TRBD2. Germline CDR1 and CDR2: MNHNS and SASEGT. The CDR3 contains 13 residues. V was clipped by 8 bases and J by 3 bases; unmatched bases: 4. The CDR3 sequence is CASRGRGYNEQFF. CDR3 DNA: TGTGCCAGCCGAGGGAGGGGCTACAATGAGCAGTTCTTC.

This chain uses TRBV27 with TRBJ1-4, with D tentatively TRBD1 (6 bases). CDR1 is MNHEY and CDR2 is SMNVEV in the germline V gene (reference sequence). This CDR3 has 13 residues. V gave up 2 bases and J gave up 6 bases, with 7 bases separating them. In DNA form, the CDR3 reads TGTGCCAGCAGTTTAAGGACAGATGAAAAACTGTTTTTT. This encodes CASSLRTDEKLFF.